This entry lists 5 T cell receptor beta chains sequenced from one sample in a study of T cell responses to AZD1222 COVID-19 vaccine. The table came from immunoSEQ multiplex PCR; TCRdb's copy has only in-frame clones and leaves some out. The profile shows about 140,000 clones, around 90% of them singletons. The starting material was peripheral blood, obtained 28 days after the second AZD1222 dose. These receptors came from an adult who received the AZD1222 COVID-19 vaccine.

This chain uses TRBV7-2 with TRBJ1-1; no definite D call. The CDR3 extends over 12 amino acids. The germline gives CDR1 SGHTA, CDR2 FQGNSA. V was shortened by 5 bases and J by 2 bases, with 6 bases between the two germline ends. DNA for the CDR3: TGTGCCAGCAGCAACGGCAACACTGAAGCTTTCTTT. Translation: CASSNGNTEAFF.

The rearrangement joins TRBV29-1 to TRBJ2-4, with 9 bases that match TRBD1. V shed 3 bases and J 6 bases; nucleotides not matched to a gene: 3. Germline values: CDR1 SQVTM, CDR2 ANQGSEA. This CDR3 has 13 amino acids. The CDR3 DNA is TGCAGCGTTGAGAGACAGGGGGGAAACATTCAGTACTTC. Translation: CSVERQGGNIQYF.

The rearrangement links TRBV28 to TRBJ1-1; D gene ambiguous. Germline CDR1 reads MDHEN; CDR2 reads SYDVKM. This CDR3 is 15 amino acids long. V dropped 3 bases and J dropped 0 bases, with 11 bases sitting between them. DNA for the CDR3: TGTGCCAGCAGTTTGGGAGCTTCAATGAACACTGAAGCTTTCTTT. Amino acid sequence: CASSLGASMNTEAFF. Using reference TRBV28 and TRBJ1-1 for the parts outside the CDR3, the full variable domain is DVKVTQSSRYLVKRTGEKVFLECVQDMDHENMFWYRQDPGLGLRLIYFSYDVKMKEKGDIPEGYSVSREKKERFSLILESASTNQTSMYLCASSLGASMNTEAFFGQGTRLTVV.

The chain is built from TRBV7-3 and TRBJ2-2, with D uncertain. Trimming removed 5 bases from V and 2 bases from J, with 6 bases in between. CDR1 and CDR2 from the germline V gene are SGHTA and FQGTGA. This CDR3 is built from 13 residues. The CDR3 sequence: CASSVLNTGELFF. In DNA, the CDR3 is TGTGCCAGCAGCGTGCTTAACACCGGGGAGCTGTTTTTT.

This chain connects TRBV5-8 to TRBJ1-4, with D hard to call. The CDR3 has 16 amino acids. Germline assignment: CDR1 SGHTS and CDR2 YDEGEE. The ends were cut back, 0 bases at V and 8 bases at J, with 17 bases in the middle. The CDR3 protein is CASSLGLGEVLEKLFF. CDR3 bases: TGTGCCAGCAGCTTGGGCCTAGGTGAGGTCCTGGAAAAACTGTTTTTT. The full variable domain, its missing parts supplied by reference TRBV5-8 and TRBJ1-4, is EAGVTQSPTHLIKTRGQQATLRCSPISGHTSVYWYQQALGLGLQFLLWYDEGEERNRGNFPPRFSGRQFPNYSSELNVNALELEDSALYLCASSLGLGEVLEKLFFGSGTQLSVL.